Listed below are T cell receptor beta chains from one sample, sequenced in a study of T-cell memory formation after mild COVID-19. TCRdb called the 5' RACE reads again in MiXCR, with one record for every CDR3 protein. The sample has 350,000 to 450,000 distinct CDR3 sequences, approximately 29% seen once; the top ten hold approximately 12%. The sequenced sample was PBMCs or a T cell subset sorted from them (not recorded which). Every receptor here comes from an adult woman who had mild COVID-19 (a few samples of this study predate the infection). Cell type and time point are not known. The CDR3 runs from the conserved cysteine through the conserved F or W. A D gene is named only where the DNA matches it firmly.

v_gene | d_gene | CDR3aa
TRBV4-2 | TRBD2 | CASSRDYPRLDEQFF
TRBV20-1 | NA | CSASPSYMGAHPPNGYTF
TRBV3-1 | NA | CASSPTYGSDTQYF
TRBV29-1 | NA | CSVVATSTDTQYF
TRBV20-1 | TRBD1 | CSAPSRPGTGLNEQFF
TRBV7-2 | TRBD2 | CASSPPPTSGGRTDTQYF
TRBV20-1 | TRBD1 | CSARFGRTGAREQFF
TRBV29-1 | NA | CSVVKDTSYEQYF
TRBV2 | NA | CASSEAVGSYNEQFF
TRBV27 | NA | CASSLTGPTGISTQYF
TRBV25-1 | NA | CASSEYRSYGYTF
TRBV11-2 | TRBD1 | CASSLSGTGISYEQYF
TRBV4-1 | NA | CASSPSVPLQPGANVLTF
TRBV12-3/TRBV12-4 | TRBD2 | CASSTLTSGGAGAYNEQFF
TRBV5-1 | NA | CASSLTGEVNTGELFF
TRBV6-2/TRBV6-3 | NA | CASMTGWRSYEQYF
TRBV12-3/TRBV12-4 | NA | CASSNSRAGELFF
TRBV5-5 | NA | CASSFRPADEQYF
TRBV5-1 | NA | CASSLGGGLSYGYTF
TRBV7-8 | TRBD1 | CASSSLQGSSYEQYF
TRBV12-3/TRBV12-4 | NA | CASSRDISAQYF
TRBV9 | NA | CASSVGDIPYEQYF
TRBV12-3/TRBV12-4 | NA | CASSLGNVRTDTNTGELFF
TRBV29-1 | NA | CSAHLGSGNTIYF
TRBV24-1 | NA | CATSDFRDLYNEQFF
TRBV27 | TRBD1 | CASSLMDRRGEAFF
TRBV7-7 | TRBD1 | CASSPLAGTGGVEQFF
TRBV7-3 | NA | CASSPSGLIQETQYF
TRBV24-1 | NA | CATGQMNQPQHF
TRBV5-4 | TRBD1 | CASSLADGTGVINEQYF
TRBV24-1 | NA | CATSPGAGADTQYF
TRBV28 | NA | CASSPPRQYGYTF
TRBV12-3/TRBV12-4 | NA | CASSWTGVNTEAFF
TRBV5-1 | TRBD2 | CASSLAFKGLAETYEQYF
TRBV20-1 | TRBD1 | CSARQGARNTGELFF
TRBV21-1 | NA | CASSSRTSGRVTQYF